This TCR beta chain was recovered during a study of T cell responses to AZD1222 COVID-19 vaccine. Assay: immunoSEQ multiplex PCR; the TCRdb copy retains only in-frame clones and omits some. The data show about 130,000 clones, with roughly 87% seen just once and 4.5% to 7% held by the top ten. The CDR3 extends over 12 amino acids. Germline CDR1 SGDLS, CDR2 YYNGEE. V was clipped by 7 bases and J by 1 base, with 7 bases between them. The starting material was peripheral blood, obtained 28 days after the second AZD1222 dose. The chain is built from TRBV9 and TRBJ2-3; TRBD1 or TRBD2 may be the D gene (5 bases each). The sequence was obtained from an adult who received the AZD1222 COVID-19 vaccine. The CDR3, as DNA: TGTGCCAGCGGGGACGGCACAGATACGCAGTATTTT. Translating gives CASGDGTDTQYF.